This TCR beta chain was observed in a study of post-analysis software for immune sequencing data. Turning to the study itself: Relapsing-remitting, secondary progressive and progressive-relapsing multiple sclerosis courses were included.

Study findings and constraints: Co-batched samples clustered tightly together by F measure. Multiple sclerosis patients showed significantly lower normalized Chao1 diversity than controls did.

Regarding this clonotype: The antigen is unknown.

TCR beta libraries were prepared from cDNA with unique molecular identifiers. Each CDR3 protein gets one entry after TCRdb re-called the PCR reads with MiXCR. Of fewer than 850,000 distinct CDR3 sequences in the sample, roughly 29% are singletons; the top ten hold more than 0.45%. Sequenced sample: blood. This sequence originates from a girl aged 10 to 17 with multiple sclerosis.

CDR3 sequence reads: CASSLRTGGGNTEAFF. The DNA of the CDR3 is TGTGCCAGCAGCCTAAGGACAGGCGGGGGAAACACTGAAGCTTTCTTT. J is TRBJ1-1 and V is TRBV3-1; 7 bases are a match to TRBD1. V gave up 4 bases and J gave up 2 bases; unmatched junction bases: 10. Germline lookup yields CDR1 LGHDT and CDR2 YNNKEL (reference sequence). The CDR3 covers 16 residues. Drawing the rest from reference TRBV3-1 and TRBJ1-1, the complete variable domain is DTAVSQTPKYLVTQMGNDKSIKCEQNLGHDTMYWYKQDSKKFLKIMFSYNNKELIINETVPNRFSPKSPDKAHLNLHINSLELGDSAVYFCASSLRTGGGNTEAFFGQGTRLTVV.